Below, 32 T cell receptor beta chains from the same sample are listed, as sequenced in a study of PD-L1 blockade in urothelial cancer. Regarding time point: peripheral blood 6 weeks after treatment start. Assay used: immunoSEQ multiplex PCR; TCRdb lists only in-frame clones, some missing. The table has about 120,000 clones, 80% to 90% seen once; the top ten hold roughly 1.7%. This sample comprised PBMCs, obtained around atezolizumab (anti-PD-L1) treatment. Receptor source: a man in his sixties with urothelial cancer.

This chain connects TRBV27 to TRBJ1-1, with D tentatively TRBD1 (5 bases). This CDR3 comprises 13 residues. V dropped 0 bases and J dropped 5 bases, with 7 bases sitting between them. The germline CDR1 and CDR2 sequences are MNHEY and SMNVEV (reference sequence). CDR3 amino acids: CASSLSRGTEAFF. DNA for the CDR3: TGTGCCAGCAGTTTATCCCGGGGGACTGAAGCTTTCTTT.

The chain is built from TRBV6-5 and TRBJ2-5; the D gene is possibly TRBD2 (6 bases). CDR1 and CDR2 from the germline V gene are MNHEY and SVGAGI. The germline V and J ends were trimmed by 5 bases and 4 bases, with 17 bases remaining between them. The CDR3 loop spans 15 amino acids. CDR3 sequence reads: CASSLYGGLGETQYF. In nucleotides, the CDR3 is TGTGCCAGCAGTCTGTACGGGGGTTTAGGAGAGACCCAGTACTTC.

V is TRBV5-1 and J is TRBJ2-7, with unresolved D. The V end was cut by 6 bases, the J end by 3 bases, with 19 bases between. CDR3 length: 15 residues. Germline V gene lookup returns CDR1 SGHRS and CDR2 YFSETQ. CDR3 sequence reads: CASTPPLSVRYEQYF. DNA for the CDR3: TGCGCCAGCACTCCCCCCCTCTCCGTCCGCTACGAGCAGTACTTC.

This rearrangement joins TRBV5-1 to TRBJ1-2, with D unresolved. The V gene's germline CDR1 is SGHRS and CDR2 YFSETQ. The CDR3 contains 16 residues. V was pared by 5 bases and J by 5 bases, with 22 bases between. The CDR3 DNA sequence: TGCGCCAGCAGAATTGACCAGAGAGCGATGGATTATGGCTACACCTTC. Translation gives CASRIDQRAMDYGYTF.

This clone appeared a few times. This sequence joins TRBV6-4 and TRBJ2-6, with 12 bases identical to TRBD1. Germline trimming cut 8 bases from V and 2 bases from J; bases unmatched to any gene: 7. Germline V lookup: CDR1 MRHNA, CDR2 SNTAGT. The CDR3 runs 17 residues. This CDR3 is CASSTGTGGAGANVLTF. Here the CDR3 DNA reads TGTGCCAGCTCCACCGGGACAGGGGGCGCTGGGGCCAACGTCCTGACTTTC.

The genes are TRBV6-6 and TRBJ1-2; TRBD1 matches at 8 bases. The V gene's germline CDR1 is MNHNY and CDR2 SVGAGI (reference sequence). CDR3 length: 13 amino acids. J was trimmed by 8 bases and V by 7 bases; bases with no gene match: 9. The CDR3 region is CASTEDRVEGYTF. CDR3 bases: TGTGCCAGCACCGAGGACAGGGTAGAAGGCTACACCTTC.

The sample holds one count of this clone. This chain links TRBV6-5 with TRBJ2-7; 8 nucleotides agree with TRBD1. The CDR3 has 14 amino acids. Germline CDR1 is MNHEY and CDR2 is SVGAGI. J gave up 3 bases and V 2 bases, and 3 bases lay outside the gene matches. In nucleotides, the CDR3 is TGTGCCAGCAGTTACCGGGACAGGTTCTACGAGCAGTACTTC. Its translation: CASSYRDRFYEQYF.

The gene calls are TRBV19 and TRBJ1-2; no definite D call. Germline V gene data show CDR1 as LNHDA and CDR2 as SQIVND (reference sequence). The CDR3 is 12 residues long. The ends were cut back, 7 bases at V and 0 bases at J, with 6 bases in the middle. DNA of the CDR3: TGTGCCAGTAATGAGGCTAACTATGGCTACACCTTC. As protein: CASNEANYGYTF. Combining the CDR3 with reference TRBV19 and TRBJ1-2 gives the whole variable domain DGGITQSPKYLFRKEGQNVTLSCEQNLNHDAMYWYRQDPGQGLRLIYYSQIVNDFQKGDIAEGYSVSREKKESFPLTVTSAQKNPTAFYLCASNEANYGYTFGSGTRLTVV.

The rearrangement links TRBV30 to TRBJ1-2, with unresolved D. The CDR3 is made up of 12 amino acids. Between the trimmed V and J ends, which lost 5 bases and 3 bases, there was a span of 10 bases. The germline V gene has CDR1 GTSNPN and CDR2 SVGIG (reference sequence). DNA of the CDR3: TGTGCCTGGGGAGAGGGAGACTATGGCTACACCTTC. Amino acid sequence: CAWGEGDYGYTF.

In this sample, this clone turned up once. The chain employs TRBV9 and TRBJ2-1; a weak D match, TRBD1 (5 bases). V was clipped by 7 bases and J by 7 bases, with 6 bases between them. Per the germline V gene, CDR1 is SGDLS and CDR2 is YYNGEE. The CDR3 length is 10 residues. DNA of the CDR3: TGTGCCAGCGGGGCAAATGAGCAGTTCTTC. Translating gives CASGANEQFF.

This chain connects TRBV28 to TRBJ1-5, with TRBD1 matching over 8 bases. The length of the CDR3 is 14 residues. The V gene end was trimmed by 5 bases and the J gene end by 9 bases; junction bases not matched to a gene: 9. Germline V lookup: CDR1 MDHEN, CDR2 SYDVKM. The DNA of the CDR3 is TGTGCCAGCAGTCAACAGGGGGAGTCAAGGCCCCAGCATTTT. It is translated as CASSQQGESRPQHF.

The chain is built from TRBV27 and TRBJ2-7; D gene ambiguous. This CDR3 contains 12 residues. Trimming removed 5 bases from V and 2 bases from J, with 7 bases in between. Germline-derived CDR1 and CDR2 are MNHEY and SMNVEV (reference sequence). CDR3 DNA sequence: TGTGCCAGCAGTCAGGTCCCCTACGAGCAGTACTTC. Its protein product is CASSQVPYEQYF.

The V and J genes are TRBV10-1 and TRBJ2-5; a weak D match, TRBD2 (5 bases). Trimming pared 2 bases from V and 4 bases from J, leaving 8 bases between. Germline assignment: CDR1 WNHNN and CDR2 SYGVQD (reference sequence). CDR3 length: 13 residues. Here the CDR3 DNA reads TGCGCCAGCAGTGAGAGGCGGGCAGAGACCCAGTACTTC. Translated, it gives CASSERRAETQYF.

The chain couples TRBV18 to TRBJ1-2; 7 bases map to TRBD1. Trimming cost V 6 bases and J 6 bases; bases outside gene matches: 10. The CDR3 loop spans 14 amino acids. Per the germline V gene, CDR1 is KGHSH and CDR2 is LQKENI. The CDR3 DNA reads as TGTGCCAGCTCCCTAAACGACAGGGATGATGGCTACACCTTC. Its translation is CASSLNDRDDGYTF.

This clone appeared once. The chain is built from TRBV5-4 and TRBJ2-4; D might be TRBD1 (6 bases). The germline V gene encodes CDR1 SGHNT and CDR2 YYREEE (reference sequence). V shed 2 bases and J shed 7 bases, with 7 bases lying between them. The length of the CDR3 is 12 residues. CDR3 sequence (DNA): TGTGCCAGCAGCTTTGGACAGAACATTCAGTACTTC. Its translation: CASSFGQNIQYF.

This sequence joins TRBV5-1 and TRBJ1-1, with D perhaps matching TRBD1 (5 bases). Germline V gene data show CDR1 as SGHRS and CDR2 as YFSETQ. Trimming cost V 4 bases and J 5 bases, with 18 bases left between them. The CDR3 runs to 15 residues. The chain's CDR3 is CASSKNPGETTEAFF. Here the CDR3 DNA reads TGCGCCAGCAGCAAAAACCCGGGGGAGACAACTGAAGCTTTCTTT.

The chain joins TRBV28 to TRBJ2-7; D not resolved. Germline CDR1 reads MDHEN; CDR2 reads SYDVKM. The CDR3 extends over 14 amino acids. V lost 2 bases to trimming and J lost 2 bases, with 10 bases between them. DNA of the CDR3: TGTGCCAGCAGTTTACCAGCGCAAACCTACGAGCAGTACTTC. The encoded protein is CASSLPAQTYEQYF.

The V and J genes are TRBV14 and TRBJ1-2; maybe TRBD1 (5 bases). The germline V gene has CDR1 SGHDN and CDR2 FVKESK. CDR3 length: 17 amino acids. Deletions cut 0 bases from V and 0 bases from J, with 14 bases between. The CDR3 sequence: CASSQDRPGLANYGYTF. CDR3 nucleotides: TGTGCCAGCAGCCAAGATCGGCCAGGGCTAGCTAACTATGGCTACACCTTC.

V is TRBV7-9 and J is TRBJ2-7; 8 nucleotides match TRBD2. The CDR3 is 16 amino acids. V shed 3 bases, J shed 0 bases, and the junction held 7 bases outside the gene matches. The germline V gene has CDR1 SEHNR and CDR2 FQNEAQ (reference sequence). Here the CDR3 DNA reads TGTGCCAGCAGCTTTGACCCAGCGGGGGACTCCTACGAGCAGTACTTC. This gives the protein CASSFDPAGDSYEQYF.

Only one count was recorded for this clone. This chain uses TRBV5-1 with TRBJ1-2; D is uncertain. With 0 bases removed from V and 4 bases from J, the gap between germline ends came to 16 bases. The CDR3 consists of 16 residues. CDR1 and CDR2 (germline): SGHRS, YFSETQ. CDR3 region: CASSLDKQTESYGYTF. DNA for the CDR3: TGCGCCAGCAGCTTGGATAAGCAAACGGAGAGCTATGGCTACACCTTC.

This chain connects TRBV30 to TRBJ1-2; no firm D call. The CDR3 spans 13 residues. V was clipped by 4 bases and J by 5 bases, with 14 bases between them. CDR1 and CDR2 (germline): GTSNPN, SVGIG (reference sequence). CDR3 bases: TGTGCCTGGATGCCACCGGGTTTTTATGGCTACACCTTC. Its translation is CAWMPPGFYGYTF.

This chain's CDR3 is CASTRGSYEQYF. The CDR3 DNA reads as TGTGCCAGCACCCGGGGGTCCTACGAGCAGTACTTC. This chain uses TRBV7-2 with TRBJ2-7, with D perhaps matching TRBD2 (6 bases). The CDR3 has 12 amino acids. V was pared by 7 bases and J by 1 base, with 8 bases between. Germline loops: CDR1 SGHTA, CDR2 FQGNSA.

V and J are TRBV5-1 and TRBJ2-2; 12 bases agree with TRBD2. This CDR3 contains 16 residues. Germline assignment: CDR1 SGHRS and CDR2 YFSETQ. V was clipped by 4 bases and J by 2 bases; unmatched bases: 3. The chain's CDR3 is CASSQTSGGNTGELFF. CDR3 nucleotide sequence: TGCGCCAGCAGCCAGACTAGCGGGGGCAACACCGGGGAGCTGTTTTTT.

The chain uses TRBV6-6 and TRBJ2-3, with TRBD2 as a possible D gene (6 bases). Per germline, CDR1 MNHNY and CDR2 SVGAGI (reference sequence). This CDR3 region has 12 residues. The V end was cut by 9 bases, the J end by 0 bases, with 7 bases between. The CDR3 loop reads CASSGSTDTQYF. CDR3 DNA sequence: TGTGCCAGTAGCGGCAGCACAGATACGCAGTATTTT.

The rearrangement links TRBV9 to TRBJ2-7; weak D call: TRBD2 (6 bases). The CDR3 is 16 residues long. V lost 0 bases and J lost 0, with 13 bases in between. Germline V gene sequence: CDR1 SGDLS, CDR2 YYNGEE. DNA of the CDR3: TGTGCCAGCAGCGTAGGGGGCGGGGCCGACTCCTACGAGCAGTACTTC. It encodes CASSVGGGADSYEQYF.

The CDR3 loop reads CASSLAAGEKLFF. For the CDR3, the DNA is TGTGCCAGCAGCTTAGCGGCGGGGGAAAAACTGTTTTTT. The V gene is TRBV7-7, the J gene TRBJ1-4; D is unclear. CDR1 and CDR2 from the germline V gene are SSHAT and FNYEAQ (reference sequence). The CDR3 covers 13 residues. The V end lost 0 bases, the J end lost 8 bases, and 7 bases lay between the germline ends.

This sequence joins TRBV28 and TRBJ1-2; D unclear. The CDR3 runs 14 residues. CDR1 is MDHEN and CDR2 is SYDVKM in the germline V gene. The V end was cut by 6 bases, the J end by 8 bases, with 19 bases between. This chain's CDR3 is CASSPPEDGRGYTF. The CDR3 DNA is TGTGCCAGCAGCCCCCCGGAGGATGGACGGGGCTACACCTTC.

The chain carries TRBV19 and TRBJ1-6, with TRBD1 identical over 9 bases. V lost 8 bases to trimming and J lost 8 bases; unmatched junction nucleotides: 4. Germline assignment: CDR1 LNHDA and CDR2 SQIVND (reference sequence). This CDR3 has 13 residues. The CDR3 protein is CASGDRADSPLHF. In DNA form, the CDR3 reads TGTGCCAGTGGGGACAGGGCCGATTCACCCCTCCACTTT.

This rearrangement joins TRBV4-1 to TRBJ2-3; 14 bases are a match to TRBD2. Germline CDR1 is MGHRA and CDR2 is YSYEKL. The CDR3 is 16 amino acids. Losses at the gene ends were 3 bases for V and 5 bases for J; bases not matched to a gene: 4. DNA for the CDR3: TGCGCCAGCAGCCAGAGACTAGCGGGGGGGGGAGATACGCAGTATTTT. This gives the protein CASSQRLAGGGDTQYF.

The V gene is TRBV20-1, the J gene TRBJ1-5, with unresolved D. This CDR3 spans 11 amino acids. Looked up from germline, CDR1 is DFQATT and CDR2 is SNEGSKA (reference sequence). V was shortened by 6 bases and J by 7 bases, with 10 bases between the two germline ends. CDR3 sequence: CSARNGQPQHF. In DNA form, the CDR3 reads TGCAGTGCCCGTAATGGCCAGCCCCAGCATTTT.

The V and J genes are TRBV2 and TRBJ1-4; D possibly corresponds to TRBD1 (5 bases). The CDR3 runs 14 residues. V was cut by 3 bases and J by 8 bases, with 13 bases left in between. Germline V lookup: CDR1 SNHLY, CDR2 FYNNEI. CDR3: CASSDPRAREKLFF. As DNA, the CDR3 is TGTGCCAGCAGTGATCCCAGGGCCAGGGAAAAACTGTTTTTT.

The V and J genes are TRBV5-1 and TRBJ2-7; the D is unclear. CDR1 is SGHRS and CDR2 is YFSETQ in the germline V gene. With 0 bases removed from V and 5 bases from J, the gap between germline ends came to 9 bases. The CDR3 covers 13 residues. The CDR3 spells CASSLGTVNEQYF. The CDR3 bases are TGCGCCAGCAGCTTGGGAACGGTAAACGAGCAGTACTTC. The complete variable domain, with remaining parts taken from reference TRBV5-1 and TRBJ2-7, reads KAGVTQTPRYLIKTRGQQVTLSCSPISGHRSVSWYQQTPGQGLQFLFEYFSETQRNKGNFPGRFSGRQFSNSRSEMNVSTLELGDSALYLCASSLGTVNEQYFGPGTRLTVT.